One sample yielded the 4 T cell receptor beta chains listed below, sequenced in a study of breast tumors, draining lymph nodes, adjacent tissues. TCRdb called the multiplex PCR reads again in MiXCR, with one record for every CDR3 protein. The table has approximately 150,000 distinct CDR3 sequences, 25% to 40% seen once. Breast cancer patients provided tissue from their axillary draining lymph nodes. Sequencing used axillary lymph node tissue. These receptors came from a female donor with breast cancer. Some clones in this sample may be carry-over from other donors' samples.

In its sample, this clonotype was seen many times. The chain recombines TRBV20-1 with TRBJ2-7; D gene ambiguous. This CDR3 spans 11 amino acids. Between the trimmed V and J ends, which lost 3 bases and 4 bases, there was a span of 7 bases. The germline V gene has CDR1 DFQATT and CDR2 SNEGSKA (reference sequence). Here the CDR3 reads CSASWGYEQYF. In nucleotides, the CDR3 is TGCAGTGCTAGTTGGGGATACGAGCAGTACTTC.

Ten or more counts support this clonotype. This chain connects TRBV10-3 to TRBJ2-7; possibly TRBD2 for D (6 bases). V lost 2 bases and J 0 bases, leaving 11 bases between the germline ends. CDR3 length equals 15 residues. Germline V lookup: CDR1 ENHRY, CDR2 SYGVKD. The CDR3 DNA follows: TGTGCCATCAGTGAGCATGCGGGGACCTCCTACGAGCAGTACTTC. This gives the protein CAISEHAGTSYEQYF.

This clonotype was observed at least ten times. This chain joins TRBV6-5 and TRBJ1-3, with D maybe TRBD1 (5 bases). Germline values: CDR1 MNHEY, CDR2 SVGAGI. Deletions cut 5 bases from V and 0 bases from J, with 11 bases between. This CDR3 has 15 amino acids. The CDR3 bases are TGTGCCAGCAGTCGTGACAGAGACTCTGGAAACACCATATATTTT. As protein: CASSRDRDSGNTIYF.

In its sample, this clonotype was seen many times. This sequence joins TRBV4-3 and TRBJ1-2, with unresolved D. Trimming removed 2 bases from V and 5 bases from J, with 15 bases in between. The CDR3 covers 15 residues. Germline CDR1 reads LGHNA; CDR2 reads YSLEER. CDR3 amino acids: CASSQFGDIVYGYTF. The CDR3 nucleotides are TGCGCCAGCAGCCAATTTGGGGATATTGTTTATGGCTACACCTTC.